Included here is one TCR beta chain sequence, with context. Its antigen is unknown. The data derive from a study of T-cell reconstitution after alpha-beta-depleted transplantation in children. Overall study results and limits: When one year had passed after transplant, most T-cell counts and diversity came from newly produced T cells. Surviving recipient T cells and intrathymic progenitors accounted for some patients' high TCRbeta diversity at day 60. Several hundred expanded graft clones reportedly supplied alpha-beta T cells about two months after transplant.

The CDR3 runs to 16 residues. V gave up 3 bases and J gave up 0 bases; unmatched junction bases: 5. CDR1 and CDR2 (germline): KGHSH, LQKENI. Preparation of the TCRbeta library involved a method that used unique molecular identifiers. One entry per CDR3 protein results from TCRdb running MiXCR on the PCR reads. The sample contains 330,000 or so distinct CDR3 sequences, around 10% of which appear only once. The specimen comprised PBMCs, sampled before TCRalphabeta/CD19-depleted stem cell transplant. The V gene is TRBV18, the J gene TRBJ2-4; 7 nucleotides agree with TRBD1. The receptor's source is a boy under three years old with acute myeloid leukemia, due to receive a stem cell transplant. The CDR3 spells CASSPEGAEAKNIQYF. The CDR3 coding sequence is TGTGCCAGCTCACCCGAGGGGGCAGAAGCCAAAAACATTCAGTACTTC.